This entry features one T cell receptor beta chain sequence. V was clipped by 4 bases and J by 3 bases, with 12 bases between them. Looked up from germline, CDR1 is LNHDA and CDR2 is SQIVND (reference sequence). The CDR3 has 14 amino acids. This record belongs to a study of shared clonotypes between healthy human individuals. The data were produced by immunoSEQ multiplex PCR, yet TCRdb's version contains in-frame clones alone and is incomplete. The sample has about 470,000 clones; about 76% are singletons. Sequenced sample: PBMCs. The gene calls are TRBV19 and TRBJ1-2; maybe TRBD1 (6 bases). The TCR was taken from a woman aged 40 to 55 in good health. Some clones in this sample may be carry-over from other donors' samples. CDR3 sequence: CASSKQGRDYGYTF. The CDR3 coding sequence is TGTGCCAGTAGTAAACAGGGTCGAGACTATGGCTACACCTTC.